This T cell receptor (beta chain) was profiled in a study of OX40 agonist ivuxolimab in advanced cancers. Study-wide background: Partial responses were achieved by three patients, of whom one had hepatocellular carcinoma and two had cutaneous melanoma. Findings of the study overall: Expanded peripheral T cell antigen specificity was not determined.

A remark on this clone: As yet, its antigen is unknown.

V was trimmed by 2 bases and J by 7 bases, leaving 12 bases between them. CDR1 and CDR2 from the germline V gene are SGHTA and FQGNSA. CDR3 length: 14 amino acids. Libraries were prepared by immunoSEQ multiplex PCR; TCRdb keeps only in-frame clonotypes and omits some of them. The sample yields approximately 70,000 clones, about 90% seen once. The clonotype originates from an adult with an advanced solid tumor such as melanoma, head and neck, liver or kidney cancer. Here the sequenced sample was CD4+ or CD8+ T cells sorted from blood, taken in a trial of the OX40 agonist ivuxolimab. This sequence joins TRBV7-2 and TRBJ2-1; no reliable D call. The CDR3 DNA sequence: TGTGCCAGCAGCTTAAGCTCCTTCGGTAATGAGCAGTTCTTC. This translates into CASSLSSFGNEQFF.